This T cell receptor (beta chain) was found in a study of cytomegalovirus exposure and HLA in healthy donors. This PCR relied on a set of 60 Vbeta primers and 13 Jbeta primers. Only in-frame clones appear in the TCRdb table, and some are missing; sequencing was by immunoSEQ multiplex PCR. The sample yields approximately 79,000 clones, over 70% seen once. In the case of this clone: The antigen is not known.

Study conclusions and caveats: A missense DCLRE1C variant was associated with V- and J-gene trimming of TCR beta chains in a later analysis, and an independent cohort replicated the association.

This CDR3 is built from 14 residues. V lost 7 bases, J lost 7 bases, and 17 bases lay in between. The germline V gene has CDR1 MNHEY and CDR2 SVGAGI. The sample was PBMCs. This sequence was found in a boy younger than 18 in good health and CMV-seronegative. This chain joins TRBV6-5 and TRBJ2-1; tentative D call: TRBD1 (7 bases). The CDR3 sequence is CASKQGGGSNEQFF. Here the CDR3 DNA reads TGTGCCAGCAAGCAGGGGGGTGGGTCTAATGAGCAGTTCTTC.